Presented here are 8 T cell receptor beta chains from one specimen sequenced in a study of CD8+ T cells in alopecia areata. Extraction of RNA preceded its reverse transcription into cDNA, which served as the sequencing template. Sequencing used immunoSEQ multiplex PCR; TCRdb keeps in-frame clones, though not all of them. The sample includes more than 90,000 clones, less than 70% of them seen just once. The sample taken for sequencing was CD4+ T cells sorted from blood. The source is a human donor in good health.

The chain has TRBV30 and TRBJ2-7; unclear D gene. The ends were cut back, 0 bases at V and 5 bases at J, with 11 bases in the middle. The CDR3 is 13 amino acids. CDR1 is GTSNPN and CDR2 is SVGIG in the germline V gene (reference sequence). CDR3 protein: CAWSVGIIDEQYF. The CDR3 DNA is TGTGCCTGGAGTGTGGGCATCATCGACGAGCAGTACTTC.

The genes are TRBV29-1 and TRBJ1-3, with D possibly matching TRBD1 (6 bases). This CDR3 has 13 amino acids. V lost 6 bases and J 1 base, leaving 10 bases between the germline ends. The V gene's germline CDR1 is SQVTM and CDR2 ANQGSEA. CDR3 sequence: CSVTRGSGNTIYF. Here the CDR3 DNA reads TGCAGCGTCACCAGGGGATCTGGAAACACCATATATTTT.

The chain is built from TRBV7-2 and TRBJ2-5; no reliable D call. The CDR3 is 11 residues long. In germline, CDR1 is SGHTA, CDR2 FQGNSA. The V end lost 6 bases, the J end lost 9 bases, and 11 bases lay between the germline ends. Here the CDR3 DNA reads TGTGCCAGCAGTCCTATGGGTCCCCAGTACTTC. It is translated as CASSPMGPQYF.

The gene calls are TRBV2 and TRBJ2-1; 7 bases agree with TRBD1. CDR3 length equals 14 residues. V gave up 7 bases and J gave up 3 bases; unmatched junction bases: 6. Germline CDR1 SNHLY, CDR2 FYNNEI. CDR3 protein: CASNDRVVYNEQFF. CDR3 DNA sequence: TGTGCCAGCAATGACAGGGTCGTCTACAATGAGCAGTTCTTC.

This clone has a handful of counts. The genes are TRBV30 and TRBJ2-7; D is ambiguous. This CDR3 is built from 12 residues. V was shortened by 0 bases and J by 4 bases, with 7 bases between the two germline ends. Germline V CDR1 and CDR2: GTSNPN, SVGIG (reference sequence). The CDR3 spells CAWSVRRYEQYF. CDR3 DNA sequence: TGTGCCTGGAGTGTACGACGGTACGAGCAGTACTTC. Based on the CDR3 plus reference TRBV30 and TRBJ2-7, the full variable domain is SQTIHQWPATLVQPVGSPLSLECTVEGTSNPNLYWYRQAAGRGLQLLFYSVGIGQISSEVPQNLSASRPQDRQFILSSKKLLLSDSGFYLCAWSVRRYEQYFGPGTRLTVT.

The rearrangement uses TRBV9 and TRBJ1-3; the D gene is possibly TRBD1 (5 bases). CDR3 length: 16 residues. Germline-derived CDR1 and CDR2 are SGDLS and YYNGEE. V was trimmed by 4 bases and J by 4 bases, leaving 18 bases between them. CDR3 sequence (DNA): TGTGCCAGCAGCACACGGACCAGGGCGGGCGGAAACACCATATATTTT. Protein sequence: CASSTRTRAGGNTIYF.

The chain links TRBV27 to TRBJ1-6; D may be TRBD1 (5 bases). CDR3 length: 15 amino acids. The germline CDR1 and CDR2 sequences are MNHEY and SMNVEV (reference sequence). V was cut by 1 base and J by 7 bases, with 11 bases left in between. In DNA, the CDR3 is TGTGCCAGCAGTTTATTGGGGCGAGTAAATTCACCCCTCCACTTT. It translates to CASSLLGRVNSPLHF.

This chain joins TRBV6-1 and TRBJ1-1; D gene uncertain. CDR3 size: 14 residues. Trimming took 4 bases from V and 4 from J, leaving 13 bases between them. From germline, CDR1 is MNHNS and CDR2 SASEGT. CDR3 coding DNA: TGTGCCAGCAGTGCTTCCGATTGGACCACTGAAGCTTTCTTT. It encodes CASSASDWTTEAFF.